Below, 17 T cell receptor beta chains from the same sample are listed, as sequenced in a study of T cell changes during pregnancy in multiple sclerosis. Data came from immunoSEQ multiplex PCR; TCRdb stores just in-frame clones and leaves some out. Of approximately 100,000 clones in the sample, about 90% were seen once. The sample in question was peripheral blood, obtained in the second trimester of pregnancy. The receptor source for this set is a female donor with multiple sclerosis, enrolled in a pregnancy study.

This clone was found a few times. The chain couples TRBV27 to TRBJ1-2; D possibly corresponds to TRBD1 (5 bases). The germline V gene encodes CDR1 MNHEY and CDR2 SMNVEV (reference sequence). Trimming removed 0 bases from V and 8 bases from J, with 10 bases in between. The CDR3 spans 13 residues. The CDR3 loop reads CASSLSGARGYTF. The CDR3 nucleotides read TGTGCCAGCAGTTTATCAGGGGCGCGGGGCTACACCTTC.

The chain carries TRBV9 and TRBJ2-3; the D gene is possibly TRBD1 (6 bases). The V and J ends lost 2 bases and 4 bases respectively, with 17 bases between them. The CDR3 sequence is 16 residues long. Germline CDR1 is SGDLS and CDR2 is YYNGEE. CDR3 in DNA: TGTGCCAGCAGCGTGTCGTCCAGAAAGGGGGCAGATACGCAGTATTTT. Amino acids: CASSVSSRKGADTQYF.

The genes are TRBV19 and TRBJ1-1, with 7 bases identical to TRBD1. Looked up from germline, CDR1 is LNHDA and CDR2 is SQIVND (reference sequence). Losses at the gene ends were 4 bases for V and 9 bases for J; bases not matched to a gene: 5. CDR3 length: 12 residues. The CDR3 DNA reads as TGTGCCAGTAGTAAAGGGACAGAACAAGCTTTCTTT. Translated, it gives CASSKGTEQAFF. Variable domain in full (rest from reference TRBV19 and TRBJ1-1): DGGITQSPKYLFRKEGQNVTLSCEQNLNHDAMYWYRQDPGQGLRLIYYSQIVNDFQKGDIAEGYSVSREKKESFPLTVTSAQKNPTAFYLCASSKGTEQAFFGQGTRLTVV.

Here the CDR3 DNA reads TGTGCCAGCAGCCCCGTGGGGACAGGCGGCTACGAGCAGTACTTC. This translates into CASSPVGTGGYEQYF. J is TRBJ2-7 and V is TRBV9; 8 nucleotides agree with TRBD1. CDR3 length: 15 residues. Germline V gene sequence: CDR1 SGDLS, CDR2 YYNGEE. The trim removed 4 bases at V and 3 bases at J, leaving 9 bases unmatched.

The chain recombines TRBV5-1 with TRBJ2-1; 7 bases are a match to TRBD1. This CDR3 is built from 16 residues. Germline CDR1 reads SGHRS; CDR2 reads YFSETQ. V was pared by 4 bases and J by 5 bases, with 12 bases of the junction left unmatched. The CDR3 is CASSRNPGQTHNEQFF. CDR3 sequence (DNA): TGCGCCAGCAGCCGAAATCCGGGACAGACTCACAATGAGCAGTTCTTC.

This chain connects TRBV5-1 to TRBJ2-5; a weak D match, TRBD1 (6 bases). Germline loops: CDR1 SGHRS, CDR2 YFSETQ. Between the trimmed V and J ends, which lost 2 bases and 5 bases, there was a span of 13 bases. This CDR3 is 14 amino acids long. DNA of the CDR3: TGCGCCAGCAGCTTAACAGGGCTCGGGGAGACCCAGTACTTC. Translation: CASSLTGLGETQYF.

This sequence joins TRBV4-3 and TRBJ2-7, with a weak D call TRBD2 (6 bases). Germline V gene lookup returns CDR1 LGHNA and CDR2 YSLEER. V lost 1 base, J lost 0 bases, and 10 bases lay in between. This CDR3 region has 15 residues. The CDR3 spells CASSQVREASYEQYF. The CDR3 region has the DNA TGCGCCAGCAGCCAAGTGAGGGAGGCCTCCTACGAGCAGTACTTC.

The rearrangement uses TRBV6-5 and TRBJ1-5, with D uncertain. The CDR3 has 14 residues. Germline values: CDR1 MNHEY, CDR2 SVGAGI. Trimming removed 8 bases from V and 2 bases from J, with 13 bases in between. In DNA form, the CDR3 reads TGTGCCAGCCGCCGCGCCCGGGGCAATCAGCCCCAGCATTTT. Amino acid sequence: CASRRARGNQPQHF.

V gene TRBV7-2 combines with J gene TRBJ2-5; a weak D match, TRBD2 (6 bases). V was clipped by 2 bases and J by 7 bases, with 17 bases between them. Germline assignment: CDR1 SGHTA and CDR2 FQGNSA. The CDR3 runs to 15 residues. DNA of the CDR3: TGTGCCAGCAGCTTAAGTCGGGGGAGCGTTGGGACCCAGTACTTC. Its translation: CASSLSRGSVGTQYF.

The chain employs TRBV7-8 and TRBJ2-1; 7 bases are shared with TRBD1. Losses at the gene ends were 5 bases for V and 0 bases for J; bases not matched to a gene: 10. The length of the CDR3 is 17 residues. Germline loops: CDR1 SGHVS, CDR2 FQNEAQ. In DNA form, the CDR3 reads TGTGCCAGCAGCACAACGACAGGGAAGAGCTCCTACAATGAGCAGTTCTTC. Its protein product is CASSTTTGKSSYNEQFF.

The chain links TRBV10-3 to TRBJ1-2, with 9 bases identical to TRBD1. The V and J ends lost 6 bases and 3 bases, in that order; junction bases with no gene match: 2. Germline V gene lookup returns CDR1 ENHRY and CDR2 SYGVKD. The CDR3 is 13 residues long. The DNA of the CDR3 is TGTGCCATCAGCGGGACAGGGCACTATGGCTACACCTTC. Its protein product is CAISGTGHYGYTF.

The V call is TRBV5-1, the J call TRBJ2-5; 9 bases are shared with TRBD2. Germline V CDR1 and CDR2: SGHRS, YFSETQ. The V gene end was trimmed by 1 base and the J gene end by 5 bases; junction bases not matched to a gene: 6. The CDR3 consists of 15 residues. The CDR3 nucleotides are TGCGCCAGCAGCTTGTTTGCGGGAGGGCTGGAGACCCAGTACTTC. Translation: CASSLFAGGLETQYF.

The CDR3 loop reads CSVSGYTEAFF. The CDR3 DNA reads as TGCAGCGTTTCGGGGTACACTGAAGCTTTCTTT. The chain recombines TRBV29-1 with TRBJ1-1; no clear D. The germline V gene has CDR1 SQVTM and CDR2 ANQGSEA. CDR3 length: 11 residues. V was pared by 5 bases and J by 3 bases, with 7 bases between.

The rearrangement links TRBV11-2 to TRBJ2-5, with TRBD2 matching 10 bases. From germline, CDR1 is SGHAT and CDR2 FQNNGV. The CDR3 has 15 residues. The junction had 2 bases not matched to a gene; V was cut back by 1 base and J by 3 bases. CDR3 in amino acids: CASSLGTSGEETQYF. The CDR3 DNA reads as TGTGCCAGCAGCTTAGGGACTAGCGGAGAAGAGACCCAGTACTTC.

The chain has TRBV9 and TRBJ2-3; 12 bases are a match to TRBD2. Germline loops: CDR1 SGDLS, CDR2 YYNGEE. The CDR3 has 19 amino acids. V shed 0 bases, J shed 0 bases, and the junction held 8 bases outside the gene matches. CDR3 loop: CASSVEGLGLAGSTDTQYF. DNA for the CDR3: TGTGCCAGCAGCGTAGAGGGGTTGGGACTAGCGGGTAGCACAGATACGCAGTATTTT.

This chain links TRBV9 with TRBJ2-1, with 14 bases fitting TRBD2. V gave up 4 bases and J gave up 8 bases; unmatched junction bases: 14. The CDR3 sequence is 18 residues long. CDR1 SGDLS and CDR2 YYNGEE come from the germline V gene. This chain's CDR3 is CASSILPGLAGEVDEQFF. CDR3 sequence (DNA): TGTGCCAGCAGCATCCTTCCGGGACTAGCGGGAGAGGTCGATGAGCAGTTCTTC.

V usage is TRBV7-9 and J usage is TRBJ2-7; 8 positions match TRBD1. The CDR3 totals 15 residues. Germline loops: CDR1 SEHNR, CDR2 FQNEAQ (reference sequence). With V trimmed by 1 base and J by 2 bases, 4 bases remained unmatched. The CDR3 nucleotides are TGTGCCAGCAGCTTAGATAGGACAGGGCCCTACGAGCAGTACTTC. Translated, it gives CASSLDRTGPYEQYF.